This TCR beta chain was retrieved from a study of T cell responses to AZD1222 COVID-19 vaccine (dated by TCRdb to 2020 to 2023). For context, the study as a whole: A total of 230 or so trial participants underwent TCR sequencing, of whom about 210 received two doses of AZD1222 and approximately 25 received two doses of the MenACWY control vaccine. Trial participants were enrolled into age subgroups of 18-55, 56-69 and 70-plus years, which contained 148, 28 and 57 TCR-sequenced participants, respectively.

The CDR3 runs 12 amino acids, cysteine and phenylalanine included. Just the 36-base CDR3 DNA is kept, in frame starting at base 1. V and J are truncated by 7 bases and 5 bases respectively, leaving an intervening sequence of 11 bases. CDR1 and CDR2 are read off the germline V gene as MDHEN and SYDVKM. The intended sense of this specimen's time point label: baseline before first vaccination. What this sample's treatment or condition label stands for: meningococcal conjugate vaccine given as trial control. Vaccinee samples came from UK trials COV001 and COV002, including a single-blind randomized controlled phase 2/3 trial of AZD1222 (ChAdOx1 nCoV-19) in healthy adults. For TCRbeta chain sequencing, PBMC samples from trial participants were taken at day 0 and at day 28 after the second dose. Details on this clone: The antigen this receptor binds is unknown. No per-base quality is available; no much larger clone lies one base away.

On the study overall, not on this receptor specifically: Epitopes outside the regions mutated in the B.1.351 and B.1.1.7 variants were reportedly recognized by nearly half of the unique spike-specific TCRs. No day 14 peak-response samples were available, so repertoires were characterized only after the peak T cell response. CD4 TCRs associated with the vaccine covered the entire spike protein, and the dominant responses were in regions 160-218 and 743-854. After two AZD1222 doses, both the breadth and the depth of spike-specific TCRs were significantly higher than at day 0 and than in MenACWY recipients. The 56-69-year group was small, and its depth increase did not reach significance, likely because of low power. Participants were mostly white British, with more females than males. The authors suggested clonal diversity may have been underestimated. Conclusions about previously exposed vaccinees were limited because only a handful of AZD1222 recipients were SARS-CoV-2 seropositive at baseline.

The CDR3 regions of human TCRbeta chains were analyzed by immunosequencing. Under the source paper's analysis protocol: TCRs in the repertoires were matched against a reference library of SARS-CoV-2-specific TCRs that had been generated with the MIRA antigen-specificity platform. Breadth was defined as the fraction of unique TCRs that were SARS-CoV-2-associated. Depth was defined as the fraction of total T cells that were SARS-CoV-2-associated. Using the MIRA data, each spike-specific TCR was assigned both to the spike region to which the TCR was reactive and to a CD4 or CD8 class. Log10-transformed breadth and depth values were compared by one-way ANOVA with Sidak's multiple comparisons tests. TCRdb obtained this table from immuneACCESS and retained in-frame rearrangements with V and J assigned. These tables miss some clones; where compared with another copy, unresolved V genes account for less than half of the shortfall, and the remainder is unexplained. The V and J calls and the clone size are those of that table, but D and trimming were determined from the DNA. A total of some 170,000 clones appear in this sample, just over 90% of them only once. Roughly 4.3% of the sample goes to the ten largest clones.

The source was peripheral blood, collected on day 0 of MenACWY control vaccination. This TCR derives from an adult in good health. Here the chain combines TRBV28 and TRBJ1-2, with the D gene too uncertain to name. At the DNA level, the sequence is TGTGCCAGCATCTCGGGGAGTTATGGCTACACCTTC. Translation gives CASISGSYGYTF.